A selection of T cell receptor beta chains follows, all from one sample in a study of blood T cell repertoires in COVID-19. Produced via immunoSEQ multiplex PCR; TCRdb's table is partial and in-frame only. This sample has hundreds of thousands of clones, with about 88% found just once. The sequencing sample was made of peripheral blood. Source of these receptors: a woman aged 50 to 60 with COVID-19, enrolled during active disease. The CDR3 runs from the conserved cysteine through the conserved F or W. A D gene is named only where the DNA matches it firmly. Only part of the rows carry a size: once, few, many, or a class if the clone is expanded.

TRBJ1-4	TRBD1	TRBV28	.	CASSSQGAYNEKLFF	TGTGCCAGCAGCAGTCAGGGGGCCTATAATGAAAAACTGTTTTTT
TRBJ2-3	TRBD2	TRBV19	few	CASSKERGSTDTQYF	TGTGCCAGTAGTAAGGAGCGGGGGAGCACAGATACGCAGTATTTT
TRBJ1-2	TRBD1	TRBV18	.	CASSPGGGDGYTF	TGTGCCAGCTCACCAGGAGGGGGCGATGGCTACACCTTC
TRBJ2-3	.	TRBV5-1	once	CASSFLGQGTDTQYF	TGCGCCAGCAGCTTCCTTGGGCAGGGAACAGATACGCAGTATTTT
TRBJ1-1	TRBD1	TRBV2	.	CASSGRTGRTEAFF	TGTGCCAGCAGTGGAAGGACAGGAAGAACTGAAGCTTTCTTT
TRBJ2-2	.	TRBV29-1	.	CSVGQNTGELFF	TGCAGCGTTGGTCAGAACACCGGGGAGCTGTTTTTT
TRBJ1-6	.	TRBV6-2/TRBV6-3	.	CASSFESISPLHF	TGTGCCAGCAGTTTTGAGTCGATCTCACCCCTCCACTTT
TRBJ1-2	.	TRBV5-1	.	CASSTFSQLDYGYTF	TGCGCCAGCTCGACCTTCTCACAGCTCGACTATGGCTACACCTTC
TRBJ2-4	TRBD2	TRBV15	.	CATSHSGGAISKNIQYF	TGTGCCACCAGTCATAGCGGGGGGGCCATATCCAAAAACATTCAGTACTTC
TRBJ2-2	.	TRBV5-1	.	CASSLAPLADTGELFF	TGCGCCAGCAGCTTGGCCCCACTAGCTGACACCGGGGAGCTGTTTTTT
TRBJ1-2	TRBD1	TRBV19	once	CASSPGTVVGYTF	TGTGCCAGTAGCCCCGGGACAGTTGTGGGCTACACCTTC
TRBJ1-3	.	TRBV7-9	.	CASTAAGRNTIYF	TGTGCCAGCACCGCGGCTGGTAGAAACACCATATATTTT
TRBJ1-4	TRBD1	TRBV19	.	CASSIQGQLFNEKLFF	TGTGCCAGTAGTATCCAGGGACAGCTCTTCAATGAAAAACTGTTTTTT
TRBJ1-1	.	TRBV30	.	CAWCRGPGAEAFF	TGTGCCTGGTGTCGAGGGCCGGGCGCTGAAGCTTTCTTT
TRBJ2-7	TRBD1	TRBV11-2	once	CASSLAKGAAYEQYF	TGTGCCAGCAGCTTGGCAAAGGGGGCAGCGTACGAGCAGTACTTC
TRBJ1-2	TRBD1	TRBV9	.	CASSAPDRGGSDYGYTF	TGTGCCAGCAGCGCACCAGACAGGGGTGGCTCGGACTATGGCTACACCTTC
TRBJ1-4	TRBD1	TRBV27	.	CASTAAGGTNEKLFF	TGTGCCAGCACCGCTGCAGGGGGCACTAATGAAAAACTGTTTTTT
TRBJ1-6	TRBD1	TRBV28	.	CASRSGTGSPLHF	TGTGCCAGCAGATCCGGGACAGGATCACCCCTCCACTTT
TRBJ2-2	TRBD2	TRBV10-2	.	CASSEGGGGELFF	TGCGCCAGCAGTGAAGGCGGGGGAGGGGAGCTGTTTTTT
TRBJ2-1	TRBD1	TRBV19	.	CASAPGQGANEQFF	TGTGCCAGTGCCCCGGGACAGGGGGCTAATGAGCAGTTCTTC
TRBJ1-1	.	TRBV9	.	CASSVGDTEAFF	TGTGCCAGCAGCGTAGGAGACACTGAAGCTTTCTTT
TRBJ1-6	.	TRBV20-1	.	CSASGAGYNSPLHF	TGCAGTGCTAGTGGGGCAGGGTATAATTCACCCCTCCACTTT
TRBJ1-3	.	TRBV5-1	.	CASSPTYPSSGNTIYF	TGCGCCAGCAGCCCCACCTACCCGAGCTCTGGAAACACCATATATTTT
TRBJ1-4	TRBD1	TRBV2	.	CASRETGARGEKLFF	TGTGCCAGCAGGGAAACAGGGGCTCGGGGTGAAAAACTGTTTTTT
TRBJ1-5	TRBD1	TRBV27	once	CASRGSGGGTPQHF	TGTGCCAGCAGGGGCTCAGGGGGCGGAACGCCCCAGCATTTT
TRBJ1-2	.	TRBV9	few	CASSLTGAYGYTF	TGTGCCAGCAGCCTAACAGGTGCCTATGGCTACACCTTC
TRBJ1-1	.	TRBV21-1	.	CASRRCAGRVTEAFF	TGTGCCAGCCGCCGTTGTGCAGGGAGGGTCACTGAAGCTTTCTTT
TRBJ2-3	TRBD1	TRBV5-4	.	CASSEGTVTSTDTQYF	TGTGCCAGCAGCGAGGGGACAGTTACTAGCACAGATACGCAGTATTTT
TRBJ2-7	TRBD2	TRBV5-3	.	CARSLGASGGSKRSYEQYF	TGTGCCAGAAGCTTGGGGGCTAGCGGGGGCTCAAAACGCTCCTACGAGCAGTACTTC
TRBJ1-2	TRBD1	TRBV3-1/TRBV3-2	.	CASSQRQGAVNYGYTF	TGTGCCAGCAGCCAGAGACAGGGGGCGGTTAACTATGGCTACACCTTC
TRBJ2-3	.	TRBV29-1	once	CSVVLADTQYF	TGCAGCGTTGTACTAGCAGATACGCAGTATTTT
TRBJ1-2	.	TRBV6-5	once	CASSYLAGTNYGYTF	TGTGCCAGCAGTTACCTGGCAGGGACTAACTATGGCTACACCTTC
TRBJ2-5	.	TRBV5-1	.	CASSLEGRGETQYF	TGCGCCAGCAGCTTGGAGGGCAGGGGAGAGACCCAGTACTTC
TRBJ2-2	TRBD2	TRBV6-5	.	CASSSSRGRDTGELFF	TGTGCCAGCAGTTCGAGCCGGGGGAGGGACACCGGGGAGCTGTTTTTT
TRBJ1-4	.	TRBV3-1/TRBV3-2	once	CASSPPDWDGEKLFF	TGTGCCAGCAGCCCCCCGGACTGGGATGGTGAAAAACTGTTTTTT
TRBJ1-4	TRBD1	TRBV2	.	CASTSRGFEEKLFF	TGTGCCAGCACTTCCAGGGGGTTTGAGGAAAAACTGTTTTTT
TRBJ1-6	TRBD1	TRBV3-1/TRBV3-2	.	CASSQRTGISPLHF	TGTGCCAGCAGCCAGCGGACAGGGATTTCACCCCTCCACTTT
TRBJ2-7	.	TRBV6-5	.	CASSLAAGGRYEQYF	TGTGCCAGCAGTCTGGCGGCCGGGGGGCGGTACGAGCAGTACTTC
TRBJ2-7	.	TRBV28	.	CASQTGRGEQYF	TGTGCCAGCCAGACAGGTCGGGGCGAGCAGTACTTC
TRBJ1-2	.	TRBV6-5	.	CASSSSPGSNYGYTF	TGTGCCAGCAGTTCCTCCCCAGGATCTAACTATGGCTACACCTTC
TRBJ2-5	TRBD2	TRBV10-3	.	CAISVSGGEETQYF	TGTGCCATCAGTGTTAGCGGGGGGGAAGAGACCCAGTACTTC
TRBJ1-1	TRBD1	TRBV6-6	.	CASSYSTGTGLTEAFF	TGTGCCAGCAGTTACTCCACCGGGACAGGGTTGACTGAAGCTTTCTTT
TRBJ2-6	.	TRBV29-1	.	CSVGYTGANVLTF	TGCAGCGTTGGATACACCGGGGCCAACGTCCTGACTTTC
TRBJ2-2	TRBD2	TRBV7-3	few	CASSLIASSGGAEELFF	TGTGCCAGCAGCTTAATAGCGTCTAGCGGGGGGGCCGAGGAGCTGTTTTTT
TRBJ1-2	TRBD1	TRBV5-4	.	CASGQGARGYTF	TGTGCCAGCGGACAGGGGGCAAGGGGCTACACCTTC
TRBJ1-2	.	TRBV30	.	CAWSRAGPSVAGYTF	TGTGCCTGGAGTAGGGCGGGTCCCTCTGTCGCGGGCTACACCTTC
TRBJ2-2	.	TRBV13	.	CASSLTFTGELFF	TGTGCCAGCAGCTTAACTTTCACCGGGGAGCTGTTTTTT
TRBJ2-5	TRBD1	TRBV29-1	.	CSVEPRTGETQYF	TGCAGCGTTGAACCCCGGACAGGGGAGACCCAGTACTTC
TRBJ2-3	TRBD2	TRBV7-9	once	CASSSGTSGGARDTQYF	TGTGCCAGCAGCTCCGGGACTAGCGGGGGGGCAAGAGATACGCAGTATTTT
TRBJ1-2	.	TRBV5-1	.	CASSLTTGTSYGYTF	TGCGCCAGCAGCCTCACCACCGGGACAAGCTATGGCTACACCTTC